One T cell receptor beta chain is described in this entry. What it binds is unknown. Profiled with immunoSEQ multiplex PCR; TCRdb holds only in-frame clones, not every one. The table shows around 70,000 clones, with about 90% occurring only once. This CDR3 has 14 residues. V was shortened by 1 base and J by 5 bases, with 11 bases between the two germline ends. Germline V gene sequence: CDR1 MGHRA, CDR2 YSYEKL. These data come from a study of graft-versus-host responses after intestinal transplantation. Study outcomes and limitations: Recipient marrow harbored GvH clones, some of which surfaced first in ileum or blood. Where graft-donor T cell macrochimerism was present, patients had high graft-versus-host to host-versus-graft clonal ratios in allografts.

The chain combines TRBV4-1 with TRBJ1-1, with D perhaps TRBD1 (5 bases). This receptor was taken from a human donor who received an intestinal transplant. Sequenced material: unstimulated CD8+ T cells sorted from spleen or lymph node cells, taken before intestinal transplant. CDR3 DNA sequence: TGCGCCAGCAGCCAAGGGTCCGGGGGTACTGAAGCTTTCTTT. This encodes CASSQGSGGTEAFF.